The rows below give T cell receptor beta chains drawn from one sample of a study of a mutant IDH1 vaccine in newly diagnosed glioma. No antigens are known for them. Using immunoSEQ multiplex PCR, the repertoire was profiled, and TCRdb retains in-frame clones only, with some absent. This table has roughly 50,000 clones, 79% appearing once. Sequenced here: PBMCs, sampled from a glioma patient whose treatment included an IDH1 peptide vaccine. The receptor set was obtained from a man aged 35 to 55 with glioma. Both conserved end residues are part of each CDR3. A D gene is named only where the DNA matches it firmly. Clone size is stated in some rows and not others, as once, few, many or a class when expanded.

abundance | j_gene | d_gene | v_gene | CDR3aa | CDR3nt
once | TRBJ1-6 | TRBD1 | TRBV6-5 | CASSYSTGRSSPLHF | TGTGCCAGCAGTTACTCGACAGGGAGGAGTTCACCCCTCCACTTT
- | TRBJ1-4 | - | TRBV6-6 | CASSYVLEKLFF | TGTGCCAGCAGTTACGTTCTGGAAAAACTGTTTTTT
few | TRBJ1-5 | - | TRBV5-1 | CASSPSGGNQPQHF | TGCGCCAGCAGTCCCTCGGGAGGCAATCAGCCCCAGCATTTT
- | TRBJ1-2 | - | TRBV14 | CASSQERGNYGYTF | TGTGCCAGCAGCCAAGAAAGGGGGAATTATGGCTACACCTTC
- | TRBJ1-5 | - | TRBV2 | CASSDRQSPLRF | TGTGCCAGCAGTGACAGACAGAGCCCCCTACGTTTT
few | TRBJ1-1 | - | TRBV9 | CASSVVDTEAFF | TGTGCCAGCAGCGTAGTGGACACTGAAGCTTTCTTT
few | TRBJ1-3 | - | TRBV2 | CASSEVGSGNTIYF | TGTGCCAGCAGTGAAGTGGGAAGTGGAAACACCATATATTTT
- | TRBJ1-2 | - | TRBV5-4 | CASSRDRAGGYTF | TGTGCCAGCAGCCGGGATCGGGCCGGTGGCTACACCTTC
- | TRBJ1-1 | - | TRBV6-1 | CASRISWSGRAEAFF | TGTGCCAGCAGAATATCGTGGTCCGGGCGCGCTGAAGCTTTCTTT
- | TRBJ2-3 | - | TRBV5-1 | CASSGAEGTDTQYF | TGCGCCAGCAGCGGCGCAGAGGGCACAGATACGCAGTATTTT
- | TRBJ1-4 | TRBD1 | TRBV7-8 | CASSPNQGANEKLFF | TGTGCCAGCAGCCCAAATCAGGGGGCTAATGAAAAACTGTTTTTT
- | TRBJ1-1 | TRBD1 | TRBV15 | CATSRTGGTEAFF | TGTGCCACCAGCAGGACAGGGGGCACTGAAGCTTTCTTT
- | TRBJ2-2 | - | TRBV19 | CAIQGNTGELFF | TGTGCCATACAGGGGAACACCGGGGAGCTGTTTTTT
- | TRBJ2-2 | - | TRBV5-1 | CASTTSLGPKTGELFF | TGCGCCAGCACCACCTCCTTGGGGCCGAAAACCGGGGAGCTGTTTTTT
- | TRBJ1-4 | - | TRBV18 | CASSLGTGTTGEKLFF | TGTGCCAGCTCACTAGGTACAGGAACAACGGGGGAAAAACTGTTTTTT
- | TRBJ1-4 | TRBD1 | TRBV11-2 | CASSRPGGHGEKLFF | TGTGCCAGCAGCCGTCCAGGGGGCCATGGTGAAAAACTGTTTTTT
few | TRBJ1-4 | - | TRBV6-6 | CASAQKGSWFF | TGTGCCAGCGCCCAGAAGGGGAGCTGGTTTTTT
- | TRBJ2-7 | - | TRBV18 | CASSEIRGEQYF | TGTGCCAGCTCAGAGATCCGGGGCGAGCAGTACTTC
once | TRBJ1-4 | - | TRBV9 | CASSVRPTNEKLFF | TGTGCCAGCAGCGTACGTCCAACTAATGAAAAACTGTTTTTT
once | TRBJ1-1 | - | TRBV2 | CASSETNTEAFF | TGTGCCAGCAGTGAAACGAACACTGAAGCTTTCTTT
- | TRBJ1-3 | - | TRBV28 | CASSLLVNSGNTIYF | TGTGCCAGCAGTTTATTAGTGAACTCTGGAAACACCATATATTTT
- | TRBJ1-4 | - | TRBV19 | CASTRAQGEKLFF | TGTGCCAGTACGCGGGCGCAGGGTGAAAAACTGTTTTTT
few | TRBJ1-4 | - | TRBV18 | CASSPGLQGGEKLFF | TGTGCCAGCTCACCAGGCTTACAGGGTGGAGAAAAACTGTTTTTT
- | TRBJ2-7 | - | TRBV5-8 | CASSPGYEQYF | TGTGCCAGCAGCCCGGGGTACGAGCAGTACTTC
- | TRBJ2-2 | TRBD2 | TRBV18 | CASSRSHLAGEYTGELFF | TGTGCCAGCTCACGCTCCCACCTAGCGGGGGAATACACCGGGGAGCTGTTTTTT
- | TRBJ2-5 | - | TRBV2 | CASRRGGQETQYF | TGTGCCAGCAGGAGGGGGGGCCAAGAGACCCAGTACTTC
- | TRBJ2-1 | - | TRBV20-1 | CSAYRSGEQFF | TGCAGTGCATACCGGTCCGGCGAGCAGTTCTTC
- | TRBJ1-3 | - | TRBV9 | CASSQDPTGNTIYF | TGTGCCAGCAGCCAGGACCCAACTGGAAACACCATATATTTT
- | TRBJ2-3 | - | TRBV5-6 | CASSLGLTGTDTQYF | TGTGCCAGCAGCTTGGGACTAACCGGCACAGATACGCAGTATTTT
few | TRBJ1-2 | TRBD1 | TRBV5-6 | CASSLVSGGGYTF | TGTGCCAGCAGCTTGGTGTCAGGGGGAGGCTACACCTTC
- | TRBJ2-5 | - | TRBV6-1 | CASSVGGAGDGTQYF | TGTGCCAGCAGTGTAGGGGGGGCTGGTGATGGGACCCAGTACTTC